Given below is one TCR beta chain in context. The antigen is undetermined. TCRdb keeps only in-frame clones here, not all; method: immunoSEQ multiplex PCR. Here the sample spans about 180,000 clones, approximately 90% being singletons. This sample was included in a study of T cell responses to AZD1222 COVID-19 vaccine. Findings and limits, study-wide: Dominant at 160-218 and 743-854, vaccine-associated CD4 TCRs also spanned spike. White British ancestry dominated among donors, who included more females, and clonal diversity was possibly underestimated.

Trimming removed 4 bases at V and 5 bases at J, with 15 bases between. Germline CDR1 reads LGHDT; CDR2 reads YNNKEL (reference sequence). The CDR3 spans 14 residues. The sample consisted of peripheral blood, taken on day 0 of AZD1222 vaccination. The chain employs TRBV3-1 (or the pseudogene TRBV3-2) and TRBJ2-7, with D possibly being TRBD1 or TRBD2 (5 bases each). The TCR originated in an adult in good health. The DNA of the CDR3 is TGTGCCAGCAGCCCCCGGGGACCCCCAGACGAGCAGTACTTC. It yields the protein CASSPRGPPDEQYF.